A selection of T cell receptor beta chains follows, all from one sample in a study of shared clonotypes between healthy human individuals. TCRdb's copy holds only in-frame clones and misses some; the assay was immunoSEQ multiplex PCR. The sample consists of millions of clones, 85% to 95% of them appearing once. The sample taken for sequencing was naive CD4+ T cells sorted from blood. These receptors were obtained from a man aged 18 to 30 in good health. Each CDR3 is given with its conserved first and last residue. A D gene is named only where the DNA matches it firmly. Clone size is shown for a subset of rows, as once, few, many or a class of expanded clone.

j_gene: TRBJ2-1
d_gene: NA
abundance: NA
v_gene: TRBV10-3
CDR3aa: CATSISRGNNEQFF
CDR3nt: TGTGCCACCTCTATTTCAAGGGGTAACAATGAGCAGTTCTTC

j_gene: TRBJ1-5
d_gene: NA
abundance: NA
v_gene: TRBV6-5
CDR3aa: CASSDRNQPQHF
CDR3nt: TGTGCCAGCAGTGACAGAAATCAGCCCCAGCATTTT

j_gene: TRBJ1-3
d_gene: NA
abundance: NA
v_gene: TRBV4-3
CDR3aa: CASSHAGTGNTIYF
CDR3nt: TGCGCCAGCAGCCATGCAGGGACTGGAAACACCATATATTTT

j_gene: TRBJ1-2
d_gene: TRBD1
abundance: NA
v_gene: TRBV18
CDR3aa: CASSLAGTGLEYGYTF
CDR3nt: TGTGCCAGCTCACTCGCCGGGACAGGGCTCGAGTATGGCTACACCTTC

j_gene: TRBJ2-7
d_gene: TRBD1
abundance: NA
v_gene: TRBV7-9
CDR3aa: CASSLGQGGYEQYF
CDR3nt: TGTGCCAGCAGCTTAGGACAGGGTGGCTACGAGCAGTACTTC

j_gene: TRBJ1-5
d_gene: NA
abundance: NA
v_gene: TRBV5-1
CDR3aa: CASRKGGREPQHF
CDR3nt: TGCGCCAGCAGAAAGGGGGGGCGAGAGCCCCAGCATTTT

j_gene: TRBJ2-3
d_gene: NA
abundance: NA
v_gene: TRBV20-1
CDR3aa: CSARVDTQYF
CDR3nt: TGCAGTGCTAGAGTAGATACGCAGTATTTT

j_gene: TRBJ2-7
d_gene: TRBD2
abundance: NA
v_gene: TRBV27
CDR3aa: CASSLLAGSSYEQYF
CDR3nt: TGTGCCAGCAGTTTACTAGCGGGTAGCTCCTACGAGCAGTACTTC

j_gene: TRBJ1-1
d_gene: NA
abundance: NA
v_gene: TRBV29-1
CDR3aa: CSVEKQGSEAFF
CDR3nt: TGCAGCGTTGAAAAGCAGGGATCTGAAGCTTTCTTT

j_gene: TRBJ2-1
d_gene: NA
abundance: NA
v_gene: TRBV7-9
CDR3aa: CASSLKGGSYNEQFF
CDR3nt: TGTGCCAGCAGCTTAAAGGGGGGGTCCTACAATGAGCAGTTCTTC

j_gene: TRBJ2-7
d_gene: TRBD1
abundance: NA
v_gene: TRBV5-4
CDR3aa: CASSLWAGGQYEQYF
CDR3nt: TGTGCCAGCAGCTTGTGGGCAGGGGGCCAATACGAGCAGTACTTC

j_gene: TRBJ2-7
d_gene: TRBD1
abundance: NA
v_gene: TRBV5-4
CDR3aa: CASSATGGRDEQYF
CDR3nt: TGTGCCAGCAGCGCGACAGGGGGCAGAGACGAGCAGTACTTC

j_gene: TRBJ1-2
d_gene: NA
abundance: NA
v_gene: TRBV19
CDR3aa: CASSLQKTPYGYTF
CDR3nt: TGTGCCAGTAGTCTACAGAAAACTCCCTATGGCTACACCTTC

j_gene: TRBJ1-1
d_gene: TRBD1
abundance: NA
v_gene: TRBV2
CDR3aa: CASSIGGQKNTEAFF
CDR3nt: TGTGCCAGCAGCATAGGGGGACAGAAGAACACTGAAGCTTTCTTT

j_gene: TRBJ2-7
d_gene: NA
abundance: NA
v_gene: TRBV2
CDR3aa: CASSERRLYEQYF
CDR3nt: TGTGCCAGCAGTGAAAGAAGGCTCTACGAGCAGTACTTC

j_gene: TRBJ2-3
d_gene: NA
abundance: NA
v_gene: TRBV18
CDR3aa: CASSLGRTDTQYF
CDR3nt: TGTGCCAGCTCATTGGGCCGGACAGATACGCAGTATTTT

j_gene: TRBJ1-4
d_gene: NA
abundance: NA
v_gene: TRBV6-6
CDR3aa: CASNDRRTNEKLFF
CDR3nt: TGTGCCAGCAATGACAGACGGACTAATGAAAAACTGTTTTTT

j_gene: TRBJ1-1
d_gene: NA
abundance: NA
v_gene: TRBV10-1
CDR3aa: CASSESGNTEAFF
CDR3nt: TGCGCCAGCAGTGAATCAGGGAACACTGAAGCTTTCTTT

j_gene: TRBJ2-5
d_gene: NA
abundance: NA
v_gene: TRBV6-1
CDR3aa: CASSERETQYF
CDR3nt: TGTGCCAGCAGTGAACGAGAGACCCAGTACTTC

j_gene: TRBJ2-5
d_gene: TRBD1
abundance: NA
v_gene: TRBV30
CDR3aa: CAWSYGGTGGTGETQYF
CDR3nt: TGTGCCTGGAGTTACGGGGGGACAGGGGGTACAGGGGAGACCCAGTACTTC

j_gene: TRBJ1-1
d_gene: NA
abundance: NA
v_gene: TRBV7-9
CDR3aa: CASSLIGMNTEAFF
CDR3nt: TGTGCCAGCAGCTTAATCGGGATGAACACTGAAGCTTTCTTT

j_gene: TRBJ2-7
d_gene: NA
abundance: NA
v_gene: TRBV6-5
CDR3aa: CASSPGPPEQYF
CDR3nt: TGTGCCAGCAGTCCTGGCCCTCCCGAGCAGTACTTC

j_gene: TRBJ2-5
d_gene: NA
abundance: NA
v_gene: TRBV6-6
CDR3aa: CASSYSGSQGETQYF
CDR3nt: TGTGCCAGCAGTTACAGTGGGTCCCAGGGAGAGACCCAGTACTTC

j_gene: TRBJ2-7
d_gene: TRBD1
abundance: NA
v_gene: TRBV28
CDR3aa: CASRTGKAYEQYF
CDR3nt: TGTGCCAGCAGGACAGGGAAGGCCTACGAGCAGTACTTC

j_gene: TRBJ1-4
d_gene: TRBD1
abundance: NA
v_gene: TRBV10-3
CDR3aa: CAISERSGTGGEKLFF
CDR3nt: TGTGCCATCAGTGAGCGATCCGGGACAGGGGGAGAAAAACTGTTTTTT

j_gene: TRBJ1-2
d_gene: NA
abundance: once
v_gene: TRBV5-6
CDR3aa: CASSLVDGAPYGYTF
CDR3nt: TGTGCCAGCAGCTTGGTCGATGGGGCACCTTATGGCTACACCTTC

j_gene: TRBJ2-2
d_gene: NA
abundance: NA
v_gene: TRBV28
CDR3aa: CASSRATGELFF
CDR3nt: TGTGCCAGCAGCAGAGCCACCGGGGAGCTGTTTTTT

j_gene: TRBJ1-2
d_gene: NA
abundance: NA
v_gene: TRBV27
CDR3aa: CASSSTSRGSFYGYTF
CDR3nt: TGTGCCAGCAGTTCAACCTCGCGGGGTTCATTTTATGGCTACACCTTC

j_gene: TRBJ1-1
d_gene: TRBD1
abundance: NA
v_gene: TRBV2
CDR3aa: CAADRGRVSTEAFF
CDR3nt: TGTGCCGCGGACAGGGGTCGTGTTAGCACTGAAGCTTTCTTT

j_gene: TRBJ1-6
d_gene: NA
abundance: NA
v_gene: TRBV6-1
CDR3aa: CASSEYPGGSLGSPLHF
CDR3nt: TGTGCCAGCAGTGAATACCCTGGGGGTTCCCTAGGATCACCCCTCCACTTT

j_gene: TRBJ2-3
d_gene: TRBD2
abundance: NA
v_gene: TRBV2
CDR3aa: CASSGGPSRSADTQYF
CDR3nt: TGTGCCAGTAGCGGGGGGCCCAGCCGGTCCGCAGATACGCAGTATTTT

j_gene: TRBJ2-4
d_gene: NA
abundance: NA
v_gene: TRBV10-3
CDR3aa: CAISDAGGTSRAKNIQYF
CDR3nt: TGTGCCATCAGTGATGCAGGCGGGACCTCGAGGGCCAAAAACATTCAGTACTTC

j_gene: TRBJ2-1
d_gene: TRBD1
abundance: NA
v_gene: TRBV6-5
CDR3aa: CASSHRDRVRNEQFF
CDR3nt: TGTGCCAGCAGCCACCGGGACAGGGTCCGCAATGAGCAGTTCTTC

j_gene: TRBJ2-4
d_gene: NA
abundance: NA
v_gene: TRBV11-2
CDR3aa: CASSPGLAKNIQYF
CDR3nt: TGTGCCAGCAGCCCAGGACTAGCCAAAAACATTCAGTACTTC

j_gene: TRBJ2-5
d_gene: TRBD2
abundance: NA
v_gene: TRBV5-1
CDR3aa: CASAVGTNQETQYF
CDR3nt: TGCGCCAGTGCAGTGGGGACTAACCAAGAGACCCAGTACTTC

j_gene: TRBJ2-5
d_gene: NA
abundance: NA
v_gene: TRBV5-1
CDR3aa: CASSYIQGSQETQYF
CDR3nt: TGCGCCAGCAGCTACATTCAGGGGTCACAAGAGACCCAGTACTTC

j_gene: TRBJ1-1
d_gene: NA
abundance: NA
v_gene: TRBV9
CDR3aa: CASSVGPMNTEAFF
CDR3nt: TGTGCCAGCAGCGTAGGACCGATGAACACTGAAGCTTTCTTT

j_gene: TRBJ2-7
d_gene: NA
abundance: NA
v_gene: TRBV5-1
CDR3aa: CASSGGTSTHEQYF
CDR3nt: TGCGCCAGCAGCGGAGGGACCTCGACCCACGAGCAGTACTTC

j_gene: TRBJ2-7
d_gene: NA
abundance: NA
v_gene: TRBV11-2
CDR3aa: CASSFGQPETYEQYF
CDR3nt: TGTGCCAGCAGCTTCGGACAGCCTGAGACGTACGAGCAGTACTTC

j_gene: TRBJ1-5
d_gene: NA
abundance: NA
v_gene: TRBV30
CDR3aa: CAWSSSEGQPQHF
CDR3nt: TGTGCCTGGAGCTCTTCAGAGGGTCAGCCCCAGCATTTT

j_gene: TRBJ1-5
d_gene: NA
abundance: NA
v_gene: TRBV28
CDR3aa: CASNAGLLQPQHF
CDR3nt: TGTGCCAGCAACGCAGGGCTCTTACAGCCCCAGCATTTT

j_gene: TRBJ2-7
d_gene: NA
abundance: once
v_gene: TRBV6-6
CDR3aa: CASSPQNSYEQYF
CDR3nt: TGTGCCAGCAGCCCCCAGAACTCCTACGAGCAGTACTTC

j_gene: TRBJ1-3
d_gene: NA
abundance: once
v_gene: TRBV5-1
CDR3aa: CASSLAAGGNTIYF
CDR3nt: TGCGCCAGCAGCTTGGCCGCCGGTGGAAACACCATATATTTT

j_gene: TRBJ1-5
d_gene: NA
abundance: few
v_gene: TRBV2
CDR3aa: CASTISGPTNQPQHF
CDR3nt: TGTGCCAGCACCATATCCGGGCCAACTAATCAGCCCCAGCATTTT

j_gene: TRBJ1-6
d_gene: NA
abundance: NA
v_gene: TRBV18
CDR3aa: CASSPGGENSPLHF
CDR3nt: TGTGCCAGCTCACCCGGGGGGGAAAATTCACCCCTCCACTTT